The rows below give T cell receptor beta chains drawn from one sample of a study of blood T cell repertoires in COVID-19. Sequenced by immunoSEQ multiplex PCR; TCRdb stores in-frame clones only, minus some. Among 80,000 to 100,000 clones listed, 80% were seen once. Sample: peripheral blood. These receptors were obtained from a man between 50 and 59 years old who had recovered from COVID-19. Both conserved end residues are part of each CDR3. Each record gives: D gene, J gene, V gene, clone size, CDR3 DNA, CDR3 protein. D genes are given only for firm matches. Only some rows state a clone size, as once, few, many or a class for expanded clones.

>TRBD1|TRBJ2-7|TRBV19|-
TGTGCCAGTAGTATAGATCATGGGGACAGGGGGCAGGTTCGCGAGCAGTACTTC
CASSIDHGDRGQVREQYF
>-|TRBJ1-1|TRBV24-1|few
TGTGCCACGTCGAACAGGATGAACACTGAAGCTTTCTTT
CATSNRMNTEAFF
>-|TRBJ2-2|TRBV5-4|-
TGTGCCAGCAGCTGGAGGGGGGGCAACACCGGGGAGCTGTTTTTT
CASSWRGGNTGELFF
>-|TRBJ2-3|TRBV4-3|-
TGCGCCAGCAGCCAAGAACCCAGGGCTACAGATACGCAGTATTTT
CASSQEPRATDTQYF
>-|TRBJ1-4|TRBV2|few
TGTGCCAGCAGTGACAGAATAAATGAAAAACTGTTTTTT
CASSDRINEKLFF
>TRBD1|TRBJ1-6|TRBV27|-
TGTGCCAGCGGCGAGGACAGGACTTCACCCCTCCACTTT
CASGEDRTSPLHF
>-|TRBJ2-7|TRBV2|-
TGTGCCAGCAGTGTCTCGGCAGGGTCCTCGTCGGAGCAGTACTTC
CASSVSAGSSSEQYF
>TRBD1|TRBJ1-2|TRBV6-5|-
TGTGCCAGCAGAGTCTCGGGACAGAACTATGGCTACACCTTC
CASRVSGQNYGYTF
>TRBD1|TRBJ2-7|TRBV6-6|-
TGTGCCAGCAGCCAGGGGGCCGGGGGCTCCTACGAGCAGTACTTC
CASSQGAGGSYEQYF
>-|TRBJ1-6|TRBV3-1/TRBV3-2|-
TGTGCCACTTCGGACAGCTCCTATAATTCACCCCTCCACTTT
CATSDSSYNSPLHF
>-|TRBJ2-1|TRBV7-9|-
TGTGCCAGCAGCTTAGCGAGTAGCGGTCCCTACAATGAGCAGTTCTTC
CASSLASSGPYNEQFF
>TRBD1|TRBJ1-2|TRBV23-1|-
TGCGCCAGCAACGACAGGGCGGACGGCTACACCTTC
CASNDRADGYTF
>-|TRBJ2-1|TRBV9|many
TGTGCCAGCAGCCCCTCCCCAGAGGGTGAGCAGTTCTTC
CASSPSPEGEQFF
>-|TRBJ2-5|TRBV5-1|-
TGCGCCAGCAGCCCACTTGGACAGTCTCAAGAGACCCAGTACTTC
CASSPLGQSQETQYF
>TRBD2|TRBJ2-3|TRBV5-1|-
TGCGCCAGCAGCTCTCGGACTAGCGGGAGCGCAGATACGCAGTATTTT
CASSSRTSGSADTQYF
>TRBD1|TRBJ1-2|TRBV2|-
TGTGCCAGCAGGACAGGGACTGGCCGAGGGGATGGCTACACCTTC
CASRTGTGRGDGYTF
>TRBD2|TRBJ2-3|TRBV19|once
TGTGCCAGTAGTATAGGACTAGCGGGGACCACAGATACGCAGTATTTT
CASSIGLAGTTDTQYF
>TRBD1|TRBJ1-1|TRBV3-1/TRBV3-2|-
TGTGCCAGCAGCCAACGAATGGGACAGGAAGCTTTCTTT
CASSQRMGQEAFF
>-|TRBJ2-7|TRBV15|few
TGTGCCACCAGCAGAGGCGGAGGGAGCGAGCAGTACTTC
CATSRGGGSEQYF
>-|TRBJ1-1|TRBV12-3/TRBV12-4|once
TGTGCCAGCAAGCGGGATGAAGCTTTCTTT
CASKRDEAFF
>TRBD2|TRBJ2-3|TRBV19|-
TGTGCCAGTAGTATTGGGAGGGCCTACAACCGAGATACGCAGTATTTT
CASSIGRAYNRDTQYF
>TRBD2|TRBJ2-2|TRBV4-1|-
TGCGCCAGCAGCCGCGGGACTAGCGGGGGGGGACGCGGGGAGCTGTTTTTT
CASSRGTSGGGRGELFF
>-|TRBJ2-7|TRBV5-6|-
TGTGCCAGCAGCTTTGTCCAGTCCTACGAGCAGTACTTC
CASSFVQSYEQYF
>TRBD2|TRBJ2-1|TRBV24-1|-
TGTGCCACCAGTGATTCAACTAGCGGGAGATGGGAGCAGTTCTTC
CATSDSTSGRWEQFF
>-|TRBJ1-1|TRBV5-5|-
TGTGCCAGCAGCGTAACAGGGACGATGAACACTGAAGCTTTCTTT
CASSVTGTMNTEAFF
>-|TRBJ1-2|TRBV19|-
TGTGCCAGTTCCCTCCCTCGTGGGGACACCACTAACTATGGCTACACCTTC
CASSLPRGDTTNYGYTF
>TRBD1|TRBJ2-2|TRBV28|-
TGTGCCAGCAGCTGGGACAGGGGGTGGACCGGGGAGCTGTTTTTT
CASSWDRGWTGELFF
>TRBD1|TRBJ1-1|TRBV19|-
TGTGCCAGTAGCACCGGGACAGGGGGCATGAACACTGAAGCTTTCTTT
CASSTGTGGMNTEAFF
>TRBD2|TRBJ2-7|TRBV6-1|-
TGTGCCAGCAGTGAAGCATCGACTAGCGGGAGAAGTAGGTACTTC
CASSEASTSGRSRYF
>-|TRBJ2-7|TRBV6-4|few
TGTGCCAGCAGTGATTTTCTAGCGCCACATTCCTACGAGCAGTACTTC
CASSDFLAPHSYEQYF
>-|TRBJ2-7|TRBV6-2/TRBV6-3|-
TGTGCCAGCAGCCTACCAGTTACCTACGAGCAGTACTTC
CASSLPVTYEQYF
>TRBD1|TRBJ1-5|TRBV3-1/TRBV3-2|-
TGTGCCAGCAGCCTCGGACAGGGAATTCAGCCCCAGCATTTT
CASSLGQGIQPQHF
>TRBD2|TRBJ2-4|TRBV20-1|-
TGCAGTGTGGGGGGGGGAAACATTCAGTACTTC
CSVGGGNIQYF
>-|TRBJ1-5|TRBV12-3/TRBV12-4|-
TGTGCCAGCGGCGTGTCGGGGCAGCCCCAGCATTTT
CASGVSGQPQHF
>-|TRBJ2-5|TRBV5-4|-
TGTGCCAGCAGCTTGGAAAAGGAAATTAGAGGGACCCAGTACTTC
CASSLEKEIRGTQYF
>-|TRBJ1-5|TRBV28|-
TGTGCCAGCAGTTTTTATTTTTGGGGGCGGACCAATCAGCCCCAGCATTTT
CASSFYFWGRTNQPQHF
>TRBD2|TRBJ2-3|TRBV5-1|-
TGCGCCAGCAGCTTTCAATCCGGGACTAGCGGGAGGTCGGGGTACGCAGATACGCAGTATTTT
CASSFQSGTSGRSGYADTQYF
>TRBD1|TRBJ2-7|TRBV19|-
TGTGCCAGTACCCCCGGGACAGATTTCCCCTACGAGCAGTACTTC
CASTPGTDFPYEQYF
>TRBD1|TRBJ1-6|TRBV7-8|-
TGTGCCAGCAGCTTTGACTCGGGACAGGATTATTCACCCCTCCACTTT
CASSFDSGQDYSPLHF
>TRBD2|TRBJ2-3|TRBV20-1|-
TGCAGTGCTAGTAGCCTAGCGGGCCACACAGATACGCAGTATTTT
CSASSLAGHTDTQYF
>-|TRBJ1-1|TRBV18|-
TGTGCCAGCTCACTAGAACCAATGGGGGGAACTGAAGCTTTCTTT
CASSLEPMGGTEAFF
>TRBD1|TRBJ2-5|TRBV6-4|many
TGTGCCAGCAGTCCCGGGACAGGGGGCGCGGAGACCCAGTACTTC
CASSPGTGGAETQYF
>TRBD2|TRBJ2-7|TRBV11-2|-
TGTGCCAGCAGCTTCTCTCGATATACGACGGGAGGGTACGAGCAGTACTTC
CASSFSRYTTGGYEQYF
>-|TRBJ1-1|TRBV12-3/TRBV12-4|-
TGTGCCAGCAGTTTCAACCCGAGGACTGAAGCTTTCTTT
CASSFNPRTEAFF
>TRBD2|TRBJ2-1|TRBV7-3|-
TGTGCCAGCAGCCTTAGCGGGGACTCCTACAATGAGCAGTTCTTC
CASSLSGDSYNEQFF
>-|TRBJ2-3|TRBV6-5|once
TGTGCCAGCAGGGACAGAAACACAGATACGCAGTATTTT
CASRDRNTDTQYF
>-|TRBJ2-3|TRBV11-2|-
TGTGCCAGCAGCCCTGAAGCGACTGATACGCAGTATTTT
CASSPEATDTQYF
>-|TRBJ1-5|TRBV7-2|-
TGTGCCAGCAGCCACTCCGGGGATTATCAGCCCCAGCATTTT
CASSHSGDYQPQHF
>-|TRBJ1-3|TRBV5-6|-
TGTGCCACCTCCCAGGACTCTGGAAACACCATATATTTT
CATSQDSGNTIYF
>TRBD1|TRBJ2-1|TRBV27|-
TGTGCCGCCTCCGGGACAGTTGGGTTCTTC
CAASGTVGFF
>TRBD1|TRBJ2-6|TRBV19|-
TGTGCCAGTATGGCCGGGACAGGTCGTTCTGGGGCCAACGTCCTGACTTTC
CASMAGTGRSGANVLTF
>-|TRBJ2-1|TRBV2|few
TGTGCCAGCAATAGCGGACCGAATGAGCAGTTCTTC
CASNSGPNEQFF
>-|TRBJ1-2|TRBV29-1|few
TGCAGCGTTGACCTTCGTGGCTACACCTTC
CSVDLRGYTF
>-|TRBJ2-3|TRBV15|-
TGTGCCACCAGCAGAGGGTCAGCGGGCGGCACAGATACGCAGTATTTT
CATSRGSAGGTDTQYF
>TRBD1|TRBJ1-2|TRBV19|few
TGTGCCAGTAGTATGGGGACAGCCTATGGCTACACCTTC
CASSMGTAYGYTF
>-|TRBJ1-5|TRBV21-1|-
TGTGCCAGCAGTCCCCCTGGCAAGGGGCAGCAGCCCCAGCATTTT
CASSPPGKGQQPQHF
>-|TRBJ1-6|TRBV3-1/TRBV3-2|-
TGTGCCAGCAGCCAAGGGAAGGGAGGCAATTCACCCCTCCACTTT
CASSQGKGGNSPLHF
>-|TRBJ2-3|TRBV3-1/TRBV3-2|-
TGTGCCAGCAGCCAAGAACTGACAGATACGCAGTATTTT
CASSQELTDTQYF
>TRBD1|TRBJ1-1|TRBV6-2/TRBV6-3|-
TGTGCCAGCAGCTCGGGACAGCTATTGAACACTGAAGCTTTCTTT
CASSSGQLLNTEAFF